A selection of T cell receptor beta chains follows, all from one sample in a study of cytomegalovirus exposure and HLA in healthy donors. Clones were sequenced by immunoSEQ multiplex PCR, and TCRdb holds only the in-frame ones, with some missing. This sample has about 350,000 clones; about 90% occur once, and the top ten carry 0.95% to 1.5%. Sequenced sample: PBMCs. Source of these receptors: a woman aged 25 to 39 in good health and CMV-seropositive. CDR3s include the opening cysteine and the closing phenylalanine or tryptophan. A D gene is named only where the DNA matches it firmly. Only some rows state a clone size, as once, few, many or a class for expanded clones.

>TRBJ2-3|NA|TRBV5-4|TRBD2
CASSLVGGGWTDTQYF
TGTGCCAGCAGCTTGGTCGGCGGGGGGTGGACAGATACGCAGTATTTT
>TRBJ1-1|NA|TRBV5-4|NA
CASSSNRVNTEAFF
TGTGCCAGCAGCTCAAACAGGGTGAACACTGAAGCTTTCTTT
>TRBJ1-2|few|TRBV28|NA
CASSIDGNYGYTF
TGTGCCAGCAGTATAGACGGGAACTATGGCTACACCTTC
>TRBJ1-6|NA|TRBV30|NA
CAWRWATGRYNSPLHF
TGTGCCTGGAGGTGGGCCACCGGCCGGTATAATTCACCCCTCCACTTT
>TRBJ2-7|NA|TRBV7-6|TRBD1
CASSFRPGQDTYEQYF
TGTGCCAGCAGCTTTAGACCGGGACAGGATACCTACGAGCAGTACTTC
>TRBJ2-2|once|TRBV7-6|TRBD2
CASSLGTSNTGELFF
TGTGCCAGCAGCTTGGGGACTAGCAACACCGGGGAGCTGTTTTTT
>TRBJ2-3|few|TRBV7-3|NA
CASSPGGDGATQYF
TGTGCCAGCAGCCCAGGAGGGGACGGCGCCACGCAGTATTTT
>TRBJ2-5|NA|TRBV25-1|NA
CASSLGRGLYSQETQYF
TGTGCCAGCAGCCTCGGGAGGGGGCTATACTCCCAAGAGACCCAGTACTTC
>TRBJ2-1|NA|TRBV5-8|TRBD2
CASSGGLAAYNEQFF
TGTGCCAGCAGCGGGGGACTAGCGGCCTACAATGAGCAGTTCTTC
>TRBJ2-7|NA|TRBV2|NA
CASGNYGSYEQYF
TGTGCCAGCGGCAATTACGGGAGTTACGAGCAGTACTTC
>TRBJ2-3|NA|TRBV5-1|TRBD1
CASSSSGTGVGDTQYF
TGCGCCAGCAGCTCATCCGGGACAGGGGTTGGAGATACGCAGTATTTT
>TRBJ2-5|NA|TRBV5-1|NA
CASSLFETQYF
TGCGCCAGCAGCTTGTTTGAGACCCAGTACTTC
>TRBJ2-7|once|TRBV19|TRBD1
CASSSGTGSYEQYF
TGTGCCAGTAGTTCCGGGACAGGGTCCTACGAGCAGTACTTC
>TRBJ2-5|NA|TRBV5-1|TRBD2
CASSPAGTSGRARETQYF
TGCGCCAGCAGTCCGGCCGGGACTAGCGGGAGGGCCCGGGAGACCCAGTACTTC
>TRBJ2-1|NA|TRBV11-3|NA
CASSLEGLAGASYEQFF
TGTGCCAGCAGCTTAGAAGGGTTGGCGGGGGCCAGCTATGAGCAGTTCTTC
>TRBJ1-1|few|TRBV18|NA
CASSPQKANTEAFF
TGTGCCAGCTCACCTCAGAAAGCGAACACTGAAGCTTTCTTT
>TRBJ1-1|NA|TRBV5-1|TRBD1
CASSLWATGFGNTEAFF
TGCGCCAGCAGCTTGTGGGCGACAGGGTTCGGGAACACTGAAGCTTTCTTT
>TRBJ1-1|NA|TRBV13|TRBD1
CASSSLGQDTEAFF
TGTGCCAGCAGTTCCTTGGGACAGGACACTGAAGCTTTCTTT
>TRBJ1-1|NA|TRBV7-2|NA
CASSRGDPEAFF
TGTGCCAGCAGCAGAGGGGACCCTGAAGCTTTCTTT